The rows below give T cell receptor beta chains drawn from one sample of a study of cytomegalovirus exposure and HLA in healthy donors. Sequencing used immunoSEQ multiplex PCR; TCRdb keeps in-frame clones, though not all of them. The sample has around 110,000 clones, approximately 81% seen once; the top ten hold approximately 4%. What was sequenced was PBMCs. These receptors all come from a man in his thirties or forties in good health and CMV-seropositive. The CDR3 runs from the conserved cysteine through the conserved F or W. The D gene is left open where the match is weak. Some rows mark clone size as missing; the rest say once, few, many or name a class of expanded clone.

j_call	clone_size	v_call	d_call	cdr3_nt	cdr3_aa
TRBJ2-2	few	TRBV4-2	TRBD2	TGTGCCAGCAGCCAAGCCCTACTAGCGGCGAACACCGGGGAGCTGTTTTTT	CASSQALLAANTGELFF
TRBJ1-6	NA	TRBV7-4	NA	TGTGCCAGCAGCCAGGGGCAGGGGAGCTCCTATAATTCACCCCTCCACTTT	CASSQGQGSSYNSPLHF
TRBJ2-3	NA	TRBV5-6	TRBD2	TGTGCCAGCAGCTTGGGACTAGCGGACACAGATACGCAGTATTTT	CASSLGLADTDTQYF
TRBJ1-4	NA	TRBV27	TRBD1	TGTGCCAGCAGGCTCACAGGGGCCAATGAAAAACTGTTTTTT	CASRLTGANEKLFF
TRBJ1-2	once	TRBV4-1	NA	TGCGCCAGCAGCCAAGTGCGAAGGGGCGAGCTTAACTATGGCTACACCTTC	CASSQVRRGELNYGYTF
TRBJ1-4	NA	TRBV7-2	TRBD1	TGTGCCAGCAGCTTTAGGACAGGAGATAAAAAACTGTTTTTT	CASSFRTGDKKLFF
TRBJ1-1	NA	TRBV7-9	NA	TGTGCCAGCAGCTTATTCCCGCAGGTTGGCACTGAAGCTTTCTTT	CASSLFPQVGTEAFF
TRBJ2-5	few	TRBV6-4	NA	TGTGCCAGCAGTGACTCGAAAGGGGATCCGGAAGAGACCCAGTACTTC	CASSDSKGDPEETQYF
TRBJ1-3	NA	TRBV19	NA	TGTGCCAGCCTCCCGGGACTCCCTGGAAACACCATATATTTT	CASLPGLPGNTIYF
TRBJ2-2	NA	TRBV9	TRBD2	TGTGCCAGCAGCGTAGGTCTAGCGGGAGGGCTCACCGGGGAGCTGTTTTTT	CASSVGLAGGLTGELFF
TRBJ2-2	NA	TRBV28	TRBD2	TGTGCCAGCAGTCATTTGGCGGGAGGAGAAGGCACCGGGGAGCTGTTTTTT	CASSHLAGGEGTGELFF
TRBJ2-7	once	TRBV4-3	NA	TGCGCCAGCAGCCAAGATGCAGGGTACGAGCAGTACTTC	CASSQDAGYEQYF
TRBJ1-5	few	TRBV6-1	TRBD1	TGTGCCAGCAGCCAGGGGGCGAGCGGAAATCAGCCCCAGCATTTT	CASSQGASGNQPQHF
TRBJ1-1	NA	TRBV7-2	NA	TGTGCCAGCAGCTCAACAGGGACCAGCACTGAAGCTTTCTTT	CASSSTGTSTEAFF
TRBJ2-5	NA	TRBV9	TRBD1	TGTGCCAGCAGCGTAGCGGGACAGCCACTATACCAAGAGACCCAGTACTTC	CASSVAGQPLYQETQYF
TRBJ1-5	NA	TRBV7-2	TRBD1	TGTGCCAGCAGCGTGGGACAGGGCCACAATCAGCCCCAGCATTTT	CASSVGQGHNQPQHF
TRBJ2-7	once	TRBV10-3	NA	TGTGCCATCAGTGCAGGCGGCGGGCTAACCTACGAGCAGTACTTC	CAISAGGGLTYEQYF
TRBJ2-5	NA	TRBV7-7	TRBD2	TGTGCTAGCAGCTTTGGACTAGCGGGGGCCCAGTACTTC	CASSFGLAGAQYF
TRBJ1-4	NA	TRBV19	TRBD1	TGTGCCAGTAAACTCACCGGGACAGTTAATGAAAAACTGTTTTTT	CASKLTGTVNEKLFF
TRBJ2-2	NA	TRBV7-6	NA	TGTGCCAGCAGCTCCGGGACCGGGGAGCTGTTTTTT	CASSSGTGELFF
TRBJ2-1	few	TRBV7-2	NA	TGTGCCAGCAGCACACCTAGCTTTTCCTACAATGAGCAGTTCTTC	CASSTPSFSYNEQFF
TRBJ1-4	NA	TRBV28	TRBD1	TGTGCCAGCAGCCCGGGACAGAAGGATGAAAAACTGTTTTTT	CASSPGQKDEKLFF
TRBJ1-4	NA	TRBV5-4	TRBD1	TGTGCCAGCAGCCCTGGACAGGGGGAATGGGAGGAAAAACTGTTTTTT	CASSPGQGEWEEKLFF
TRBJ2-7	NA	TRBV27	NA	TGTGCCAGCAGTTCGTCTGGACTCTTGGAGCAGTACTTC	CASSSSGLLEQYF
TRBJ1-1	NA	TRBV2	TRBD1	TGTGCCAGCAGCGGACAGGGGGCTGAAGCTTTCTTT	CASSGQGAEAFF
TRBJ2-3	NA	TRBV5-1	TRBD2	TGCGCCAGCAGCTTGGTAGGGCGGGGGAGCACAGATACGCAGTATTTT	CASSLVGRGSTDTQYF
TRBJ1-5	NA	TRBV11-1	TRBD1	TGTGCCAGCAGCTCTGGACAGGGAAGCAATCAGCCCCAGCATTTT	CASSSGQGSNQPQHF
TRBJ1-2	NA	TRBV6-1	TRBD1	TGTGCCAGCCGACGACAGGGAGGCGATGGCTACACCTTC	CASRRQGGDGYTF
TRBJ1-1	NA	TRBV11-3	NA	TGTGCCAGCAGCCGCGGTGGCACTGAAGCTTTCTTT	CASSRGGTEAFF
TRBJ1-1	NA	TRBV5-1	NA	TGCGCCAGCAGCTTCACAGGACTAATGGAAGCTTTCTTT	CASSFTGLMEAFF
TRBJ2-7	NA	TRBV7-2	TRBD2	TGTGCCAGCAGCTTAAAAGCTAGCGGGGGCTACGAGCAGTACTTC	CASSLKASGGYEQYF
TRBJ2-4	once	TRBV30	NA	TGTGCCTGGATTGGAGGAGTAGCCAAAAACATTCAGTACTTC	CAWIGGVAKNIQYF
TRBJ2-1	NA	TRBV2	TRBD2	TGTGCCAGCAGTGATGGGACTAGCGGGGCCTACAATGAGCAGTTCTTC	CASSDGTSGAYNEQFF
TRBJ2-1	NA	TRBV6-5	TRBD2	TGTGCCAGCAGGCAACTAGCGGGGCTTCTCGATGAGCAGTTCTTC	CASRQLAGLLDEQFF
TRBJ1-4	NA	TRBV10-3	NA	TGTGCCATCAGTGAGCCTACCGCAACTAATGAAAAACTGTTTTTT	CAISEPTATNEKLFF
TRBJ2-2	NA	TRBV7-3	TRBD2	TGTGCCAGCAGCTTAAACATAGCGGGATCGTCCGGGGAGCTGTTTTTT	CASSLNIAGSSGELFF
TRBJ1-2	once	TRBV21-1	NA	TGTGCCAGCAGCAAAGGGCACGGGATTTGCACTAACTATGGCTACACCTTC	CASSKGHGICTNYGYTF
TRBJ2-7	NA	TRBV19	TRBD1	TGTGCCAGTAGTTCCAGGACAGGGGCAACTGTGTCAAGGCAGTACTTC	CASSSRTGATVSRQYF
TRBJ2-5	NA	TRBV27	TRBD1	TGTGCCAGCAGTCAGCAGGGGGAAATAGAGACCCAGTACTTC	CASSQQGEIETQYF
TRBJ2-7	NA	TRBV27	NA	TGTGCCAGCAGTACGAAGGGACTGGGGACTTACGAGCAGTACTTC	CASSTKGLGTYEQYF
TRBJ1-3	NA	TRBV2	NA	TGTGCCAGCAGTGAGCTAGGGGGTCGGAGTGGAAACACCATATATTTT	CASSELGGRSGNTIYF
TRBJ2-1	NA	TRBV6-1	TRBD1	TGTGCCAGCAGCCCCGGGACAGGGGTCTACAATGAGCAGTTCTTC	CASSPGTGVYNEQFF
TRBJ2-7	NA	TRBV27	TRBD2	TGTGCCAGCAGTTTCAGCGGGAGGGGGTACGAGCAGTACTTC	CASSFSGRGYEQYF
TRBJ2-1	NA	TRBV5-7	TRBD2	TGTGCCAGCAGTCCCGAGCGGGAGCAACGGTTCTTC	CASSPEREQRFF
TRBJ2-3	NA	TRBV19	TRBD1	TGTGCCAGTAGTAGCGGGACAGGGGTCGCCCCTAGCACAGATACGCAGTATTTT	CASSSGTGVAPSTDTQYF
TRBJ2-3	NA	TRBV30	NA	TGTGCCTGGACCGCCGCCCCCGGGAGCAGGTCAGATACGCAGTATTTT	CAWTAAPGSRSDTQYF
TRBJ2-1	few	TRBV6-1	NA	TGTGCCGGGCGAGAGGGAGTGCGTGAGCAGTTCTTC	CAGREGVREQFF
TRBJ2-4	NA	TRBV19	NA	TGTGCCAGTAGTATCTCTGGGAGTTTGGGCAAAAACAGTCAGTACTTC	CASSISGSLGKNSQYF
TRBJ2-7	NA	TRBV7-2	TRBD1	TGTGCCAGCAGCTTCTCCGGGACAGGGTTCTACGAGCAGTACTTC	CASSFSGTGFYEQYF
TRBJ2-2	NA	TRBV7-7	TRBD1	TGTGCTAGCAGCTACTCCGGGACAGGGACCGGGGAGCTGTTTTTT	CASSYSGTGTGELFF
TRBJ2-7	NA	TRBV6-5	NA	TGTGCCAGCAGTTACCCGCCCGGGGGCGAGCAGTACTTC	CASSYPPGGEQYF
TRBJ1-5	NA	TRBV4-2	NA	TGTGCCAGCAGCCAAGCACGGGAATTCAATCAGCCCCAGCATTTT	CASSQAREFNQPQHF
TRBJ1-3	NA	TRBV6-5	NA	TGTGCCAGCAGTTACGACAGCTCTGGAAACACCATATATTTT	CASSYDSSGNTIYF
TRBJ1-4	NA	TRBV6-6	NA	TGTGCCAGCGTCAAGCCTAATGAAAAACTGTTTTTT	CASVKPNEKLFF